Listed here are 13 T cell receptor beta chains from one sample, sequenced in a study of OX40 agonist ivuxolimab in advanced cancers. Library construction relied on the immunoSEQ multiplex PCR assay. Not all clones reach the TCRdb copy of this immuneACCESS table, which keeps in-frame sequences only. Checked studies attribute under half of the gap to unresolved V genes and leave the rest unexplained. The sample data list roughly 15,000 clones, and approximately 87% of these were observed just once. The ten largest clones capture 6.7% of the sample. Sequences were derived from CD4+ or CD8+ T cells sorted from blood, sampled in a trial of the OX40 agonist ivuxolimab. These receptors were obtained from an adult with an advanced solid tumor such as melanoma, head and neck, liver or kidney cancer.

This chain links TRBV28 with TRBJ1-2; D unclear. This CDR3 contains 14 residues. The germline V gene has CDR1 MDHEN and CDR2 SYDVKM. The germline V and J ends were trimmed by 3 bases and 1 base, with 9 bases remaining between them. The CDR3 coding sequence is TGTGCCAGCAGTTTTCGGATACATAACTATGGCTACACCTTC. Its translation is CASSFRIHNYGYTF.

CDR3 in amino acids: CASSRSNEKLFF. Here the CDR3 DNA reads TGTGCCAGCAGCCGTTCCAATGAAAAACTGTTTTTT. The rearrangement uses TRBV6-5 and TRBJ1-4; D unresolved. Germline-derived CDR1 and CDR2 are MNHEY and SVGAGI. Trimming removed 6 bases at V and 5 bases at J, with 7 bases between. There are 12 residues in the CDR3.

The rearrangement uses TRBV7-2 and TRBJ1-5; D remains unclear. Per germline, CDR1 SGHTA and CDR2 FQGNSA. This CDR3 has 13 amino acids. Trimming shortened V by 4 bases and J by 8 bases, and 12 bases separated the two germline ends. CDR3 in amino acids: CASSSGPREPQHF. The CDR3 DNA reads TGTGCCAGCAGCTCCGGGCCCCGGGAGCCCCAGCATTTT.

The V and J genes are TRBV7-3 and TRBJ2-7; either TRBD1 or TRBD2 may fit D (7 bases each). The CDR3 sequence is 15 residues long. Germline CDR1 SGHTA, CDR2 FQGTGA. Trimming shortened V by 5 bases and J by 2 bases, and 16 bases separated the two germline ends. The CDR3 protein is CASSLQSGTAYEQYF. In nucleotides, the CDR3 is TGTGCCAGCAGCCTACAAAGCGGGACAGCCTACGAGCAGTACTTC.

The CDR3 bases are TGTGCCAGCAGCAAAGATCGACCAGGAGCTTTTTACTCTGGAAACACCATATATTTT. Translated: CASSKDRPGAFYSGNTIYF. The V and J genes are TRBV21-1 and TRBJ1-3. TRBV21-1 is shown as a pseudogene. The CDR3 contains 19 residues.

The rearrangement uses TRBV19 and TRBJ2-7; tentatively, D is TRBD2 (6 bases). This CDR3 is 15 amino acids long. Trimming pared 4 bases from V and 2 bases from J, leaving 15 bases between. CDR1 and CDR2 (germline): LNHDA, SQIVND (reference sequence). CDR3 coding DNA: TGTGCCAGTAGTAGAGGAAGGGACTCAGCCTACGAGCAGTACTTC. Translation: CASSRGRDSAYEQYF.

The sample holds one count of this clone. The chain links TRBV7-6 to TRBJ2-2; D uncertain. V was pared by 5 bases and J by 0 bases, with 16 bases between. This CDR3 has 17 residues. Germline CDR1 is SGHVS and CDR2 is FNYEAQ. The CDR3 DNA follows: TGTGCCAGCAGCCCCCCGAGGTTAGCTGCGAACACCGGGGAGCTGTTTTTT. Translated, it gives CASSPPRLAANTGELFF.

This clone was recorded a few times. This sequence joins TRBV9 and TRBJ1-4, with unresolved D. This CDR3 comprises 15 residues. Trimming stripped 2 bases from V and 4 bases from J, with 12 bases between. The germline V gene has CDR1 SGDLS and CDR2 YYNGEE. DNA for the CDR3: TGTGCCAGCAGCGTCACTGGGCAGTATAATGAAAAACTGTTTTTT. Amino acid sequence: CASSVTGQYNEKLFF.

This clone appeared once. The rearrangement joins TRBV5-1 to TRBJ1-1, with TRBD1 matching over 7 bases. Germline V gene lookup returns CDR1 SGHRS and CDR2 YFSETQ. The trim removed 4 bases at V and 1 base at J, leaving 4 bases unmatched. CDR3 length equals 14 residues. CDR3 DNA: TGCGCCAGCAGCCTGGGACAGCAGAACACTGAAGCTTTCTTT. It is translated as CASSLGQQNTEAFF.

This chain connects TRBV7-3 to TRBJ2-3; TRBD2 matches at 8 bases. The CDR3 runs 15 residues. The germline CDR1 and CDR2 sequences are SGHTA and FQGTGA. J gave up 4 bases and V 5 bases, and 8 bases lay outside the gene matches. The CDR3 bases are TGTGCCAGCAGCACGGGAGGGGGAAACCCAGATACGCAGTATTTT. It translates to CASSTGGGNPDTQYF.

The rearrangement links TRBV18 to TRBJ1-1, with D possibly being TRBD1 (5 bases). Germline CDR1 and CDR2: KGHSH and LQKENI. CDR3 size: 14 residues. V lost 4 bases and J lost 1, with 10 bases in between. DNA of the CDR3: TGTGCCAGCTCACAATCGACAGAGAACACTGAAGCTTTCTTT. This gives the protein CASSQSTENTEAFF.

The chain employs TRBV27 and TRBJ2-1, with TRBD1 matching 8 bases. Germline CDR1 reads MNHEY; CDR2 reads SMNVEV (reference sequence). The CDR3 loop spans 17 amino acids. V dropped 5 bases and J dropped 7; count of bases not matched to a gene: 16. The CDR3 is CASSHAFWDRSLNEQFF. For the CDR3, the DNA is TGTGCCAGCAGTCACGCTTTTTGGGACAGGAGTTTAAATGAGCAGTTCTTC.

The CDR3 region is CASFGQGNQPQHF. DNA of the CDR3: TGTGCCAGTTTTGGGCAGGGGAATCAGCCCCAGCATTTT. This chain joins TRBV19 and TRBJ1-5; possibly TRBD1 for D (6 bases). V lost 8 bases and J 4 bases, leaving 12 bases between the germline ends. CDR1 and CDR2 from the germline V gene are LNHDA and SQIVND (reference sequence). This CDR3 spans 13 amino acids.